This T cell receptor (beta chain) was observed in a study of blood T cell repertoires in COVID-19. Study as a whole: Sites across the United States, Italy and Spain contributed samples from acute and convalescent COVID-19.

Sequencing used immunoSEQ multiplex PCR; TCRdb keeps in-frame clones, though not all of them. Of some 140,000 clones listed, about 80% are singletons. Germline loops: CDR1 SGHRS, CDR2 YFSETQ. The CDR3 has 15 amino acids. Trimming at V came to 4 bases and at J to 5 bases, leaving 9 bases not matched to a gene. V is TRBV5-1 and J is TRBJ2-3; 8 bases fit TRBD1. This clonotype originated in a human donor in a cohort sampled during active COVID-19. The sample consisted of peripheral blood. CDR3 bases: TGCGCCAGCAGCGCCCGGACAGGGCATGTAGATACGCAGTATTTT. Protein product: CASSARTGHVDTQYF. Full variable domain (missing parts from reference TRBV5-1 and TRBJ2-3): KAGVTQTPRYLIKTRGQQVTLSCSPISGHRSVSWYQQTPGQGLQFLFEYFSETQRNKGNFPGRFSGRQFSNSRSEMNVSTLELGDSALYLCASSARTGHVDTQYFGPGTRLTVL.